One and the same sample provided the 8 T cell receptor beta chains below, sequenced in a study of regulatory T cells in long-lasting Graves disease. Assembly of TCR beta libraries relied on iRepertoire HTBI primers together with Arm-PCR of CDR3 regions. A single record per CDR3 protein comes from TCRdb applying MiXCR to the multiplex PCR reads. The table has around 460,000 distinct CDR3 sequences, around a fifth seen once. As for time point: persistent/refractory GD, antithyroid drugs over 5 years with positive TRAb. From RNA extracted from PBMCs, the TCR library was made. The specimen comprised peripheral blood mononuclear cells (PBMCs), sampled when the disease was refractory, from a patient treated with antithyroid drugs. The receptors originated from a female donor with Graves disease.

In this sample, this clonotype turned up a few times. The rearrangement joins TRBV19 to TRBJ2-6, with TRBD1 matching over 8 bases. CDR3 length equals 18 residues. The germline V gene encodes CDR1 LNHDA and CDR2 SQIVND (reference sequence). V dropped 6 bases and J dropped 0; count of bases not matched to a gene: 10. The CDR3 sequence is CASRRSGGSVSGANVLTF. The CDR3, as DNA: TGTGCCAGTAGAAGGTCAGGGGGCTCCGTCTCTGGGGCCAACGTCCTGACTTTC. Full variable domain (remainder filled in from reference TRBV19 and TRBJ2-6): DGGITQSPKYLFRKEGQNVTLSCEQNLNHDAMYWYRQDPGQGLRLIYYSQIVNDFQKGDIAEGYSVSREKKESFPLTVTSAQKNPTAFYLCASRRSGGSVSGANVLTFGAGSRLTVL.

As concerns this clonotype: A clone one base away is much larger, so this may be a read error. The chain employs TRBV12-3 or TRBV12-4 and TRBJ1-1; D is uncertain. CDR3 length: 15 residues. Trimming removed 2 bases at V and 3 bases at J, with 13 bases between. The CDR3: CASSLLEDGDTEAFF. The CDR3 DNA reads as TGTGCCAGCAGTTTATTGGAGGACGGGGACACTGAAGCTTTCTTT.

This chain connects TRBV14 to TRBJ2-7, with TRBD2 matching over 9 bases. Germline V gene lookup returns CDR1 SGHDN and CDR2 FVKESK. This CDR3 has 15 residues. The J segment lost 7 bases and the V segment lost 4 bases, leaving 11 bases of the junction unmatched. In DNA form, the CDR3 reads TGTGCCAGCAGCCCCCGACTAGCGGTGAGGCGGGAGCAGTACTTC. Translation gives CASSPRLAVRREQYF.

This clonotype has only a few counts. The V and J genes are TRBV3-1 and TRBJ1-2; 11 nucleotides line up with TRBD1. The junction had 4 bases not matched to a gene; V was cut back by 2 bases and J by 8 bases. The V gene's germline CDR1 is LGHDT and CDR2 YNNKEL (reference sequence). The CDR3 sequence is 14 residues long. CDR3 in DNA: TGTGCCAGCAGCCAACCGGGACAGGGGGGCGGCTACACCTTC. As protein: CASSQPGQGGGYTF.

This clonotype has only one observation. This chain uses TRBV30 with TRBJ2-3; D is possibly TRBD2 (5 bases). From germline, CDR1 is GTSNPN and CDR2 SVGIG (reference sequence). This CDR3 region has 14 residues. V gave up 3 bases and J gave up 6 bases, with 16 bases separating them. CDR3 in amino acids: CAWRSYLKRDTQYF. The DNA for the CDR3 is TGTGCCTGGAGGAGCTACTTGAAGCGGGATACGCAGTATTTT.

V gene TRBV7-9 combines with J gene TRBJ2-5; 10 bases match TRBD2. The V gene's germline CDR1 is SEHNR and CDR2 FQNEAQ (reference sequence). V dropped 1 base and J dropped 4; count of bases not matched to a gene: 9. This CDR3 comprises 17 residues. CDR3 coding DNA: TGTGCCAGCAGCTTAGACATCAGCGGGAGGGCACGAGAGACCCAGTACTTC. Its protein product is CASSLDISGRARETQYF.

This clonotype was seen a handful of times. The chain joins TRBV5-1 to TRBJ2-5; D is unclear. Germline-derived CDR1 and CDR2 are SGHRS and YFSETQ. CDR3 size: 13 residues. With 1 base removed from V and 3 bases from J, the gap between germline ends came to 7 bases. The CDR3: CASSLFLEETQYF. DNA for the CDR3: TGCGCCAGCAGCTTGTTCCTAGAAGAGACCCAGTACTTC.

This clonotype was found many times. The V call is TRBV20-1, the J call TRBJ1-2; D ambiguous. CDR1 is DFQATT, CDR2 SNEGSKA, per germline (reference sequence). The CDR3 spans 14 residues. V lost 0 bases, J lost 1 base, and 9 bases lay in between. Here the CDR3 reads CSARDTDLNYGYTF. CDR3 coding DNA: TGCAGTGCTAGAGATACGGACCTTAACTATGGCTACACCTTC.